This TCR beta chain was captured by sequencing in a study of T cells in localized non-small cell lung cancer. Germline V gene sequence: CDR1 SEHNR, CDR2 FQNEAQ (reference sequence). V lost 5 bases to trimming and J lost 8 bases, with 15 bases between them. The CDR3 consists of 14 residues. The table came from immunoSEQ multiplex PCR; TCRdb's copy has only in-frame clones and leaves some out. The table has 15,000 to 20,000 clones, roughly four fifths seen once. This receptor was obtained from a male donor aged 60 or over with stage I lung adenocarcinoma. J is TRBJ1-4 and V is TRBV7-9; tentatively, D is TRBD1 (6 bases). Source: peripheral blood, taken before any cancer treatment. The CDR3 protein is CASSGAGDWEKLFF. The CDR3 nucleotides are TGTGCCAGCAGCGGAGCAGGGGATTGGGAAAAACTGTTTTTT.